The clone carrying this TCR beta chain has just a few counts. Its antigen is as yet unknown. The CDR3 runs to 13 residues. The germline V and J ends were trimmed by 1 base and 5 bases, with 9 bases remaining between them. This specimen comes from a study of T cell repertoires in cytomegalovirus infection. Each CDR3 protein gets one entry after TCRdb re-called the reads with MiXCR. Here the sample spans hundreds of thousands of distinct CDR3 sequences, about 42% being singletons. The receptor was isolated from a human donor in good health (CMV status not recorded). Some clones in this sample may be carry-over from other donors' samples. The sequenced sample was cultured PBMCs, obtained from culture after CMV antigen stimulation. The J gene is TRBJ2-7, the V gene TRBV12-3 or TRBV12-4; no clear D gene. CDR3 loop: CASSLDVGNEQYF. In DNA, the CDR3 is TGTGCCAGCAGTTTAGATGTGGGAAACGAGCAGTACTTC.